Presented here are 14 T cell receptor beta chains from one specimen sequenced in a study of blood T cell repertoires in COVID-19. Assay used: immunoSEQ multiplex PCR; TCRdb lists only in-frame clones, some missing. The data contain 130,000 or so clones, around 88% of them singletons. Sequences were obtained from peripheral blood. The source is a woman aged 60-70 years with acute or convalescent COVID-19.

The rearrangement links TRBV30 to TRBJ1-1; maybe TRBD1 (6 bases). Trimming took off 3 bases at V and 3 bases at J, with 14 bases between the two ends. The CDR3 runs to 14 residues. Germline V gene data show CDR1 as GTSNPN and CDR2 as SVGIG (reference sequence). This CDR3 is CAWSGVQGDTEAFF. The CDR3 DNA reads as TGTGCCTGGAGCGGCGTACAGGGAGACACTGAAGCTTTCTTT.

This clone has just a few counts. The J gene is TRBJ2-3, the V gene TRBV5-1, with 8 nucleotides matching TRBD1. CDR3 length equals 15 residues. The germline V gene has CDR1 SGHRS and CDR2 YFSETQ. Germline trimming cut 4 bases from V and 6 bases from J; bases unmatched to any gene: 10. The DNA for the CDR3 is TGCGCCAGCAGCCCCGAAGGACAGGGCCTTGATACGCAGTATTTT. Amino acids: CASSPEGQGLDTQYF.

This clone has only a few counts. The chain couples TRBV11-2 to TRBJ1-2; TRBD1 is a possible D gene (6 bases). Looked up from germline, CDR1 is SGHAT and CDR2 is FQNNGV. The CDR3 is 14 amino acids. Trimming shortened V by 8 bases and J by 7 bases, and 20 bases separated the two germline ends. CDR3: CASSEQGGRGGYTF. The CDR3 nucleotides read TGTGCCAGCTCTGAACAGGGTGGGAGGGGTGGCTACACCTTC.

The chain uses TRBV10-3 and TRBJ1-6; 12 positions match TRBD1. The CDR3 covers 14 residues. The germline V gene encodes CDR1 ENHRY and CDR2 SYGVKD. Trimming took 10 bases from V and 7 from J; bases not matched to a gene: 5. The CDR3 coding sequence is TGTGCCACCGGGACAGGGGGCGCAAATTCACCCCTCCACTTT. This translates into CATGTGGANSPLHF.

This chain uses TRBV29-1 with TRBJ2-3, with TRBD1 matching 8 bases. The J segment lost 5 bases and the V segment lost 2 bases, leaving 6 bases of the junction unmatched. The CDR3 has 14 amino acids. The germline V gene has CDR1 SQVTM and CDR2 ANQGSEA. The CDR3 loop is CSVEWQGAGDTQYF. The CDR3, as DNA: TGCAGCGTTGAATGGCAGGGGGCTGGAGATACGCAGTATTTT.

The chain links TRBV27 to TRBJ2-7; TRBD1 matches 7 bases. The ends lost 5 bases at V and 4 bases at J; junction bases unmatched: 8. The length of the CDR3 is 14 residues. Germline assignment: CDR1 MNHEY and CDR2 SMNVEV (reference sequence). In DNA form, the CDR3 reads TGTGCCAGCAGTCCGGGACAGTATCTGTACGAGCAGTACTTC. Translated: CASSPGQYLYEQYF.

This chain joins TRBV15 and TRBJ1-2, with D possibly matching TRBD1 (5 bases). The CDR3 covers 19 residues. Germline values: CDR1 LNHNV, CDR2 YYDKDF (reference sequence). V was cut by 3 bases and J by 3 bases, with 26 bases left in between. Written as DNA, the CDR3 is TGTGCCACCAGCAGTGGGGTGGGGGGGTTAAGATGGAGAGACTATGGCTACACCTTC. This encodes CATSSGVGGLRWRDYGYTF.

The table lists this clone with a count of one. The chain employs TRBV2 and TRBJ2-3; TRBD2 might be the D (6 bases). The germline V gene encodes CDR1 SNHLY and CDR2 FYNNEI. The CDR3 sequence is 15 residues long. V shed 3 bases and J shed 7 bases, with 17 bases lying between them. The chain's CDR3 is CASSDGAFSGHTQYF. CDR3 coding DNA: TGTGCCAGCAGTGATGGGGCCTTTAGCGGCCATACGCAGTATTTT.

CDR3 protein: CATSRGDSSYEQYF. The CDR3 nucleotides are TGTGCCACCAGCAGAGGGGACAGCTCCTACGAGCAGTACTTC. The chain has TRBV15 and TRBJ2-7; 7 bases are a match to TRBD1. Germline loops: CDR1 LNHNV, CDR2 YYDKDF (reference sequence). CDR3 length: 14 residues. The junction had 0 bases not matched to a gene; V was cut back by 1 base and J by 0 bases.

A note on this clone: One end of the junction varies from germline; a read error may be responsible. The rearrangement uses TRBV28 and TRBJ1-6; 8 positions agree with TRBD1. The CDR3 has 14 amino acids. CDR1 is MDHEN and CDR2 is SYDVKM in the germline V gene. CDR3 DNA sequence: TGTGCCAGCAGTTTTCGGACAGGGCTTTCACCCCTCTACTTT. Protein: CASSFRTGLSPLYF. The full variable domain, with the rest looked up from reference TRBV28 and TRBJ1-6, is DVKVTQSSRYLVKRTGEKVFLECVQDMDHENMFWYRQDPGLGLRLIYFSYDVKMKEKGDIPEGYSVSREKKERFSLILESASTNQTSMYLCASSFRTGLSPLYFGNGTRLTVT.

The chain uses TRBV16 and TRBJ2-5; D is possibly TRBD2 (6 bases). CDR3 length: 16 amino acids. CDR1 and CDR2 (germline): KGHSY, FQNENV. Trimming left V 4 bases short and J 0 bases short, with 15 bases between. The DNA for the CDR3 is TGTGCCAGCAGCCCGTCAGAATGGGACTACCAAGAGACCCAGTACTTC. Translation: CASSPSEWDYQETQYF.

This clone was seen a single time. This rearrangement joins TRBV7-2 to TRBJ1-2; no definite D call. Trimming took off 4 bases at V and 2 bases at J, with 11 bases between the two ends. CDR1 SGHTA and CDR2 FQGNSA come from the germline V gene. CDR3 size: 14 residues. As DNA, the CDR3 is TGTGCCAGCAGCTCCACCGGGATGAACTATGGCTACACCTTC. Protein: CASSSTGMNYGYTF.

This chain joins TRBV2 and TRBJ1-2; D remains unclear. Per germline, CDR1 SNHLY and CDR2 FYNNEI. The germline V and J ends were trimmed by 1 base and 4 bases, with 7 bases remaining between them. This CDR3 has 13 amino acids. CDR3 nucleotides: TGTGCCAGCAGTGAAGAAGAGGGCTATGGCTACACCTTC. It encodes CASSEEEGYGYTF. Complete variable domain (other parts from reference TRBV2 and TRBJ1-2): EPEVTQTPSHQVTQMGQEVILRCVPISNHLYFYWYRQILGQKVEFLVSFYNNEISEKSEIFDDQFSVERPDGSNFTLKIRSTKLEDSAMYFCASSEEEGYGYTFGSGTRLTVV.

The chain links TRBV9 to TRBJ1-4; the match to TRBD1 covers 7 bases. Losses at the gene ends were 2 bases for V and 2 bases for J; bases not matched to a gene: 9. This CDR3 is 17 amino acids long. Germline V CDR1 and CDR2: SGDLS, YYNGEE. CDR3 nucleotide sequence: TGTGCCAGCAGCGTTGGGGGACAGCCTACTACTAATGAAAAACTGTTTTTT. It codes for CASSVGGQPTTNEKLFF.